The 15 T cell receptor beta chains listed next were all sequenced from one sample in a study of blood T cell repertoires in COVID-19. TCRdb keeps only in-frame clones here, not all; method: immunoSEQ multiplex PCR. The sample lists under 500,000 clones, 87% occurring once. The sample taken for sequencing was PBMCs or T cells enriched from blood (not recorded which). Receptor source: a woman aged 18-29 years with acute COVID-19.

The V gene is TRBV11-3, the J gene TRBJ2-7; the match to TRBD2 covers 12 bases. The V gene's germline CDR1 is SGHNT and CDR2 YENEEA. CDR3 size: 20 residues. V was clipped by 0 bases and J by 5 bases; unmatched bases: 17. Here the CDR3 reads CASSLDPPSGRAKYLHEQYF. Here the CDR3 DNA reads TGTGCCAGCAGCTTAGACCCTCCTAGCGGGAGGGCCAAGTATCTCCACGAGCAGTACTTC.

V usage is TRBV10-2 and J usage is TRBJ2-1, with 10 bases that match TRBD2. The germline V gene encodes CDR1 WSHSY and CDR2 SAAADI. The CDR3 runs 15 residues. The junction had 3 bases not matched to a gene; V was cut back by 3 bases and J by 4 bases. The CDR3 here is CASSDLAGVYNEQFF. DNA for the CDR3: TGCGCCAGCAGTGATCTAGCGGGAGTGTACAATGAGCAGTTCTTC.

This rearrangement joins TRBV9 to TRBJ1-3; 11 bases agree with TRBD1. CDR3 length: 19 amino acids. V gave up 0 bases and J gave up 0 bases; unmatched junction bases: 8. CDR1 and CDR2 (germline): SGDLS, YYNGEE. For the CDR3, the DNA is TGTGCCAGCAGCGTAGGCGGGGGGACAGGGGGATTCTCTGGAAACACCATATATTTT. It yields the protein CASSVGGGTGGFSGNTIYF.

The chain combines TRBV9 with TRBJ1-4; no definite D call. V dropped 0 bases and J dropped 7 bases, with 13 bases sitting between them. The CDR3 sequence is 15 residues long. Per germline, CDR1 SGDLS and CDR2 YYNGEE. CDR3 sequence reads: CASSVAGFSGEKLFF. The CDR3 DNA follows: TGTGCCAGCAGCGTAGCTGGTTTTAGCGGTGAAAAACTGTTTTTT.

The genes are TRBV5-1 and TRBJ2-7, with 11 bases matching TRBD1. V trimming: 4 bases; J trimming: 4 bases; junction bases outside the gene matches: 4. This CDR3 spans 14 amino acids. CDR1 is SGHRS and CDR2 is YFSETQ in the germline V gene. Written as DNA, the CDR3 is TGCGCCAGCAGCCCTGGACAGGGGGCTTACGAGCAGTACTTC. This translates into CASSPGQGAYEQYF.

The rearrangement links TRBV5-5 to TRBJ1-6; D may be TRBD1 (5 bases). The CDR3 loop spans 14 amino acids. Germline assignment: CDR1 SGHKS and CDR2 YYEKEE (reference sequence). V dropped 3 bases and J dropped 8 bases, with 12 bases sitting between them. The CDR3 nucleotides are TGTGCCAGCAGCTCCAGGGTCGCGGATTCACCCCTCCACTTT. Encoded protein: CASSSRVADSPLHF.

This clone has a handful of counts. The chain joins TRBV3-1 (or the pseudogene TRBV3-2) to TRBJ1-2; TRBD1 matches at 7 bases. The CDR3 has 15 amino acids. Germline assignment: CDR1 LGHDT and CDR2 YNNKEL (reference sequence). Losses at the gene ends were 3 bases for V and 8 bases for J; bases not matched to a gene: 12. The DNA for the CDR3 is TGTGCCAGCAGCCATCGCACAGGACAGGATCGGGGCTACACCTTC. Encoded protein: CASSHRTGQDRGYTF.

The CDR3 nucleotides read TGTGCCAGCAGCCCGCAGAGGAGCTCCTACGAGCAGTACTTC. It yields the protein CASSPQRSSYEQYF. V and J are TRBV2 and TRBJ2-7; no definite D call. Germline lookup yields CDR1 SNHLY and CDR2 FYNNEI. The V and J ends lost 6 bases and 0 bases respectively, with 12 bases between them. The CDR3 is made up of 14 amino acids.

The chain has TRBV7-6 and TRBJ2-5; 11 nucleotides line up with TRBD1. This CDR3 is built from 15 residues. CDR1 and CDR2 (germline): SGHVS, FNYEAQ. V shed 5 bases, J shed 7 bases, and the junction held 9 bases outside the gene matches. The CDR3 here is CASSRTGGELVTQYF. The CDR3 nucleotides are TGTGCCAGCAGCCGGACAGGGGGCGAGTTGGTGACCCAGTACTTC.

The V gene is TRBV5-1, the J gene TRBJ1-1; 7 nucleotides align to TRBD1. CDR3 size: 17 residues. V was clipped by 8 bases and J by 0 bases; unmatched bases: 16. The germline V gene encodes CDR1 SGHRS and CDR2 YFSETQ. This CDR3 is CASRAGTAYNMNTEAFF. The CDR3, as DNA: TGCGCCAGTCGTGCCGGGACAGCATACAACATGAACACTGAAGCTTTCTTT.

This CDR3 is CASSLAPSETQYF. The CDR3 bases are TGCGCCAGCAGCTTGGCCCCGTCGGAGACCCAGTACTTC. The rearrangement links TRBV5-1 to TRBJ2-5, with D hard to call. Germline V gene data show CDR1 as SGHRS and CDR2 as YFSETQ. This CDR3 region has 13 residues. V gave up 0 bases and J gave up 5 bases, with 8 bases separating them. Variable domain in full (rest from reference TRBV5-1 and TRBJ2-5): KAGVTQTPRYLIKTRGQQVTLSCSPISGHRSVSWYQQTPGQGLQFLFEYFSETQRNKGNFPGRFSGRQFSNSRSEMNVSTLELGDSALYLCASSLAPSETQYFGPGTRLLVL.

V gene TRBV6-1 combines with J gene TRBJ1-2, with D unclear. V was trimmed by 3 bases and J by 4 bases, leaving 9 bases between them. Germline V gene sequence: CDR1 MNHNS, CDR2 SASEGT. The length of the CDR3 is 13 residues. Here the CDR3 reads CASSEAGIYGYTF. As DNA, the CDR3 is TGTGCCAGCAGTGAGGCAGGCATCTATGGCTACACCTTC.

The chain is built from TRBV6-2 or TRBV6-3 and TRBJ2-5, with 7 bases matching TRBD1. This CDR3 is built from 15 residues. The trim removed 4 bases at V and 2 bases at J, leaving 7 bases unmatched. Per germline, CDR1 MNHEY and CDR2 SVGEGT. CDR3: CASSLGGAEQETQYF. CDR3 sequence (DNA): TGTGCCAGCAGTTTAGGGGGCGCAGAGCAAGAGACCCAGTACTTC.

Here the CDR3 DNA reads TGCGCCAGCAGCTTGGTGCGACAGGGGGACTATGGCTACACCTTC. Its protein product is CASSLVRQGDYGYTF. This chain uses TRBV5-1 with TRBJ1-2; TRBD1 agrees at 9 bases. This CDR3 is 15 amino acids long. Germline V gene data show CDR1 as SGHRS and CDR2 as YFSETQ. With 0 bases clipped from V and 3 bases from J, the junction kept 3 bases outside the gene matches. Drawing the rest from reference TRBV5-1 and TRBJ1-2, the complete variable domain is KAGVTQTPRYLIKTRGQQVTLSCSPISGHRSVSWYQQTPGQGLQFLFEYFSETQRNKGNFPGRFSGRQFSNSRSEMNVSTLELGDSALYLCASSLVRQGDYGYTFGSGTRLTVV.

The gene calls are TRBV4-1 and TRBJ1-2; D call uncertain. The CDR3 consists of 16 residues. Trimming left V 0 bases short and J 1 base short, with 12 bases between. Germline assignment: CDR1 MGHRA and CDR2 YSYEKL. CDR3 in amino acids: CASSQEGGGSNYGYTF. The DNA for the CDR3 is TGCGCCAGCAGCCAAGAAGGAGGAGGGAGTAACTATGGCTACACCTTC.